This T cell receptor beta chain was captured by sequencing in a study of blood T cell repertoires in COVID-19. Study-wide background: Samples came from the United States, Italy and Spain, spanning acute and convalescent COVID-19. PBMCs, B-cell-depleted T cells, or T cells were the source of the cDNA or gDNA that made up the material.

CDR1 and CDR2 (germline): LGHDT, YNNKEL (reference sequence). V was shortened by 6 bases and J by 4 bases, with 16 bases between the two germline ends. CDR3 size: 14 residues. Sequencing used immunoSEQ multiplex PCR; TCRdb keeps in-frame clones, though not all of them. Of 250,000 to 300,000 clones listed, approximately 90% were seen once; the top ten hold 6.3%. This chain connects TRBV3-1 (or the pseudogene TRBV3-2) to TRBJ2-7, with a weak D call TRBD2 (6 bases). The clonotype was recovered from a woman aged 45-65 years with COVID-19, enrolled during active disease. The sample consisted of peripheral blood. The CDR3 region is CASSKGRERYEQYF. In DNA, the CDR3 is TGTGCCAGCAGTAAAGGGCGGGAAAGGTACGAGCAGTACTTC.